The T cell receptor beta chain described here comes from a study of blood T cell repertoires in COVID-19. Looking at the study overall: Acute-phase and convalescent COVID-19 samples originated in the United States, Italy and Spain. Sample material is recorded as cDNA or gDNA derived from T cells, B-cell-depleted T cells, or PBMCs.

Original processing notes: How many nucleated cells were present was estimated from reference gene primer amplification. The data were produced by immunoSEQ multiplex PCR, yet TCRdb's version contains in-frame clones alone and is incomplete. V and J calls and clone size follow that table, whereas D and trimming were derived from the DNA. The sample shows 250,000 to 300,000 clones, over 70% of them seen only once. CDR1 is KGHSH, CDR2 LQKENI, per germline. The V and J ends lost 0 bases and 11 bases respectively, with 11 bases between them. The CDR3 covers 13 residues. The rearrangement uses TRBV18 and TRBJ1-5, with D unresolved. This TCR came from a man older than 75 with acute or convalescent COVID-19. Sequenced input: peripheral blood. CDR3 sequence reads: CASSPPGPGAQHF. The DNA for the CDR3 is TGTGCCAGCTCACCACCGGGCCCGGGAGCCCAGCATTTT.